This T cell receptor beta chain was found in a study of blood T cell repertoires in COVID-19. Overall study context: The United States, Italy and Spain were the sources of the acute and convalescent COVID-19 samples. In each case, the material was cDNA or gDNA derived from T cells, B-cell-depleted T cells, or PBMCs.

Followed longitudinally, the Seattle patients had been enrolled during active infection. Germline V gene data show CDR1 as MNHEY and CDR2 as SVGEGT. V was trimmed by 4 bases and J by 1 base, leaving 10 bases between them. The CDR3 totals 15 residues. In the original workflow: It was from reference gene primer amplification that nucleated cell counts were estimated. The assay was immunoSEQ multiplex PCR, and TCRdb's table has in-frame clones only and misses some. That table furnishes V, J and clone size, whereas the DNA furnished D and trimming. The sample records 150,000 or so clones, about 88% being singletons.

The origin of this receptor is a man between 60 and 70 years old with COVID-19, enrolled during active disease. Source material: peripheral blood. The chain joins TRBV6-2 or TRBV6-3 to TRBJ2-2; tentative D call: TRBD2 (6 bases). This CDR3 is CASSWDGRNTGELFF. CDR3 nucleotide sequence: TGTGCCAGCAGTTGGGACGGGAGGAACACCGGGGAGCTGTTTTTT.